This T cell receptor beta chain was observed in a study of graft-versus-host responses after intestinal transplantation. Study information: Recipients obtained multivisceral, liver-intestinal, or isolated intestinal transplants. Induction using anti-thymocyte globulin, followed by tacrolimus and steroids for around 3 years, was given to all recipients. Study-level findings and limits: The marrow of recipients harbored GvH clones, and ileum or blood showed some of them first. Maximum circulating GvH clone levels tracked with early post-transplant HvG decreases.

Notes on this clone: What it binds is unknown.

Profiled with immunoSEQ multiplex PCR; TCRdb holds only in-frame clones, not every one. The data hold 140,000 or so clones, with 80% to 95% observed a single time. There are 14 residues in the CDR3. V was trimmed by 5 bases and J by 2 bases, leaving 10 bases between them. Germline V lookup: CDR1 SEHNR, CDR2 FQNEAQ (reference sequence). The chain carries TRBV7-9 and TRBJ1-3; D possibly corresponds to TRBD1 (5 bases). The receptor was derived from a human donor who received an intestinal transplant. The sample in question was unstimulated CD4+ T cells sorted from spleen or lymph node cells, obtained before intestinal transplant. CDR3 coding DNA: TGTGCCAGCAGCCCCGGGACTGCTGGAAACACCATATATTTT. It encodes CASSPGTAGNTIYF. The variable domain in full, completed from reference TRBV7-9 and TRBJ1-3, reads DTGVSQNPRHKITKRGQNVTFRCDPISEHNRLYWYRQTLGQGPEFLTYFQNEAQLEKSRLLSDRFSAERPKGSFSTLEIQRTEQGDSAMYLCASSPGTAGNTIYFGEGSWLTVV.